The rows below give T cell receptor beta chains drawn from one sample of a study of blood T cell repertoires in COVID-19. Profiling relied on immunoSEQ multiplex PCR, and the TCRdb table lists in-frame clones only, not all of them. This sample has about 270,000 clones, with more than 75% found just once. Sequencing was carried out using peripheral blood. All receptors come from a man aged 40-49 years with active or convalescent COVID-19. CDR3s include the opening cysteine and the closing phenylalanine or tryptophan. Fields, in order: V gene, clone size, J gene, D gene, CDR3 protein, CDR3 DNA. A D gene is named only where the DNA matches it firmly. Rows may omit the clone size; those that give it use once, few, many or a size class.

TRBV19	NA	TRBJ2-1	NA	CATSISSQGPVQFF	TGTGCCACCTCGATTTCCTCTCAGGGTCCGGTTCAGTTCTTC
TRBV27	NA	TRBJ2-5	NA	CASSLRREALETQYF	TGTGCCAGCAGTTTAAGGAGGGAGGCCCTAGAGACCCAGTACTTC
TRBV9	NA	TRBJ1-2	TRBD1	CASSAPRDSPNYGYTF	TGTGCCAGCAGCGCTCCCCGGGACAGCCCTAACTATGGCTACACCTTC
TRBV27	NA	TRBJ2-1	NA	CASSTSTYNEQFF	TGTGCCAGCAGTACTAGCACCTACAATGAGCAGTTCTTC
TRBV7-2	NA	TRBJ1-1	TRBD1	CASSHTGGLTLDTEAFF	TGTGCCAGCAGCCACACAGGGGGTTTGACGTTAGACACTGAAGCTTTCTTT
TRBV19	NA	TRBJ2-1	NA	CASSRVTGWDNEQFF	TGTGCCAGTAGTAGGGTTACAGGGTGGGACAATGAGCAGTTCTTC
TRBV7-2	NA	TRBJ2-3	TRBD2	CASSLTSGGYTDTQYF	TGTGCCAGCAGCTTAACTAGCGGGGGGTACACAGATACGCAGTATTTT
TRBV5-1	NA	TRBJ2-2	TRBD2	CASSLLAGGPNTGELFF	TGCGCCAGCAGCTTACTAGCGGGAGGACCGAACACCGGGGAGCTGTTTTTT
TRBV10-3	NA	TRBJ2-3	TRBD1	CAISAPGQVTDTQYF	TGTGCCATCAGTGCTCCGGGACAGGTCACAGATACGCAGTATTTT
TRBV30	NA	TRBJ2-3	NA	CAWRYADTQYF	TGTGCCTGGAGGTACGCGGATACGCAGTATTTT
TRBV6-1	NA	TRBJ2-6	NA	CASSGTVWGSGANVLTF	TGTGCCAGCAGTGGGACAGTTTGGGGCTCTGGGGCCAACGTCCTGACTTTC
TRBV4-1	NA	TRBJ2-1	TRBD1	CASSQEGQGARNEQFF	TGCGCCAGCAGCCAAGAGGGACAGGGGGCGCGAAATGAGCAGTTCTTC
TRBV28	NA	TRBJ1-6	TRBD1	CASPTIRGQGLNSPLHF	TGTGCCAGCCCTACTATAAGAGGACAGGGGTTAAATTCACCCCTCCACTTT
TRBV2	NA	TRBJ2-1	TRBD1	CASTSGQGGLYNEQFF	TGTGCCAGCACGTCGGGACAGGGGGGTTTATACAATGAGCAGTTCTTC
TRBV7-2	NA	TRBJ2-1	NA	CASSLADSGGEQFF	TGTGCCAGCAGCTTAGCGGACAGTGGAGGTGAGCAGTTCTTC
TRBV19	NA	TRBJ1-3	NA	CATKSGHSGNTIYF	TGTGCGACGAAATCCGGACACTCTGGAAACACCATATATTTT
TRBV7-9	NA	TRBJ1-6	TRBD1	CASSAGTGPNSPLHF	TGTGCCAGCAGCGCCGGGACAGGTCCCAATTCACCCCTCCACTTT
TRBV11-3	NA	TRBJ2-7	TRBD1	CASGQVAYEQYF	TGTGCCAGTGGACAGGTGGCCTACGAGCAGTACTTC
TRBV30	NA	TRBJ2-2	TRBD2	CAWSGLAGAEELFF	TGTGCCTGGAGTGGTCTAGCGGGGGCAGAGGAGCTGTTTTTT
TRBV7-9	NA	TRBJ2-1	NA	CASSPSSGNEQFF	TGTGCCAGCAGCCCCTCCTCGGGGAATGAGCAGTTCTTC
TRBV28	NA	TRBJ1-4	TRBD1	CASRRTRGRGEKLFF	TGTGCCAGCAGGAGAACCAGGGGGCGAGGTGAAAAACTGTTTTTT
TRBV19	once	TRBJ1-5	TRBD1	CATSQGDQPQHF	TGTGCCACCTCACAGGGGGATCAGCCCCAGCATTTT
TRBV19	NA	TRBJ1-5	NA	CASSSGQPQHF	TGTGCCAGTAGTTCAGGTCAGCCCCAGCATTTT
TRBV7-3	NA	TRBJ2-1	NA	CASSFSVNEQFF	TGTGCCAGCAGCTTTAGCGTCAATGAGCAGTTCTTC
TRBV6-5	NA	TRBJ2-3	TRBD1	CATVDRGRTDTQYF	TGTGCCACAGTGGACAGGGGGCGAACAGATACGCAGTATTTT
TRBV7-2	NA	TRBJ1-6	NA	CASSKGPRGDNSPLHF	TGTGCCAGCAGCAAAGGACCTAGGGGTGATAATTCACCCCTCCACTTT
TRBV6-5	NA	TRBJ2-3	NA	CASSFGGGGSTDTQYF	TGTGCCAGCAGTTTCGGTGGGGGAGGAAGCACAGATACGCAGTATTTT
TRBV5-6	NA	TRBJ2-5	NA	CASSVGETQYF	TGTGCCAGCAGCGTCGGAGAGACCCAGTACTTC
TRBV5-1	NA	TRBJ2-1	TRBD2	CASRISGTSSDEQFF	TGCGCCAGCAGGATTAGCGGGACCTCATCGGATGAGCAGTTCTTC
TRBV4-1	NA	TRBJ1-2	NA	CASSQAGTIYGYTF	TGCGCCAGCAGCCAAGCCGGGACAATCTATGGCTACACCTTC
TRBV18	NA	TRBJ2-3	NA	CASSPTRSTDTQYF	TGTGCCAGCTCACCAACGCGTAGCACAGATACGCAGTATTTT
TRBV2	NA	TRBJ1-5	NA	CASKATGPNQPQHF	TGTGCCAGCAAAGCTACAGGGCCTAATCAGCCCCAGCATTTT
TRBV19	NA	TRBJ2-1	TRBD2	CASSVSGGPHNEQFF	TGTGCCAGTAGTGTTAGCGGGGGGCCCCACAATGAGCAGTTCTTC